The clone carrying this T cell receptor beta chain showed up many times. This entry comes from a study of human T cells and chemical hapten exposure. Trimming took 4 bases from V and 4 from J, leaving 12 bases between them. From germline, CDR1 is SGHRS and CDR2 YFSETQ. The CDR3 has 13 amino acids. TCRdb re-analysed the RACE reads in MiXCR, keeping a single row per CDR3 protein. Among some 400,000 distinct CDR3 sequences listed, approximately 4.4% were seen once. Time point: patch test 1, 2 weeks after DPC sensitization. Treatment meaning: therapeutic diphenylcyclopropenone sensitization with weekly scalp DPC.

The chain carries TRBV5-1 and TRBJ2-7, with D possibly matching TRBD1 (7 bases). Sequencing was performed on whole blood, taken in connection with sensitization to the hapten diphenylcyclopropenone (DPC). This clonotype originated in a woman between 50 and 59 years old with alopecia areata. Some clones in this sample may be carry-over from other donors' samples. The CDR3 sequence is CASSRGTEYEQYF. DNA of the CDR3: TGCGCCAGCAGCCGCGGGACAGAGTACGAGCAGTACTTC.